This T cell receptor (beta chain) was identified during a study of chemoradiotherapy in HPV16-positive cancers. Study outcomes and limitations: Better recurrence-free survival went with HPV-responsive T-cell expansion in HPV16-positive patients. Non-HPV-specific T cells did not expand in tumors during treatment, whereas candidate HPV-specific clones and E7-related motifs did.

CDR3 length equals 14 residues. Germline CDR1 and CDR2: SGHTA and FQGNSA. Trimming cost V 5 bases and J 0 bases, with 10 bases left between them. Libraries were prepared by immunoSEQ multiplex PCR; TCRdb keeps only in-frame clonotypes and omits some of them. The table records approximately 6,000 clones, about nine tenths of them present only once. In this sample, this clone turned up once. What it binds is unknown. Other nucleotide sequences in the sample specify the same CDR3. The sequenced sample was blood, obtained from a patient who underwent chemoradiotherapy. The V call is TRBV7-2, the J call TRBJ1-1; unclear D gene. This TCR came from a human donor with HPV-associated anogenital cancer. CDR3 sequence: CASSLHSMNTEAFF. The CDR3 DNA sequence: TGTGCCAGCAGCCTCCATTCTATGAACACTGAAGCTTTCTTT.